One sample yielded the 21 T cell receptor beta chains listed below, sequenced in a study of T cells in localized non-small cell lung cancer. The assay was immunoSEQ multiplex PCR, and TCRdb's table has in-frame clones only and misses some. This sample has nearly 25,000 clones, with 80% to 95% found just once. Sequences were derived from peripheral blood, sampled before any cancer treatment. These receptors all stem from a man between 40 and 70 years old with stage III squamous cell lung carcinoma.

The CDR3 DNA reads as TGTGCCTGGAGTGTGGGGGCGTATGGCTACACCTTC. Protein: CAWSVGAYGYTF. J is TRBJ1-2 and V is TRBV30; D possibly corresponds to TRBD1 (6 bases). CDR3 length: 12 amino acids. Germline loops: CDR1 GTSNPN, CDR2 SVGIG (reference sequence). Trimming pared 0 bases from V and 5 bases from J, leaving 7 bases between.

This chain joins TRBV15 and TRBJ2-1; D not resolved. Germline CDR1 and CDR2: LNHNV and YYDKDF (reference sequence). The CDR3 is 13 residues long. Trimming took off 7 bases at V and 6 bases at J, with 13 bases between the two ends. The CDR3 loop is CATTSLSSNEQFF. CDR3 sequence (DNA): TGTGCCACCACCTCTCTGAGCAGCAATGAGCAGTTCTTC.

This chain uses TRBV7-2 with TRBJ2-1, with a possible D match to TRBD1 (5 bases). The ends were cut back, 4 bases at V and 12 bases at J, with 19 bases in the middle. Germline-derived CDR1 and CDR2 are SGHTA and FQGNSA. This CDR3 is built from 14 residues. The CDR3 DNA sequence: TGTGCCAGCAGCTCTCAGTCAGGGATTGGCAGGCAGTTCTTC. Protein sequence: CASSSQSGIGRQFF.

This chain links TRBV4-3 with TRBJ1-5; D not resolved. V dropped 0 bases and J dropped 2 bases, with 8 bases sitting between them. The CDR3 totals 15 residues. The V gene's germline CDR1 is LGHNA and CDR2 YSLEER. The CDR3 region has the DNA TGCGCCAGCAGCCAAGAGACCGGCCGCAATCAGCCCCAGCATTTT. Amino acid sequence: CASSQETGRNQPQHF.

This clone is large in the sample. J is TRBJ2-2 and V is TRBV29-1; 9 bases map to TRBD1. Germline V gene data show CDR1 as SQVTM and CDR2 as ANQGSEA. With V trimmed by 7 bases and J by 1 base, 4 bases remained unmatched. The CDR3 length is 14 residues. The CDR3 DNA follows: TGCAGCGCCATGGGACAGGGGAACACCGGGGAGCTGTTTTTT. Translated: CSAMGQGNTGELFF.

The CDR3 spells CASSLGSGGPYNEQFF. CDR3 bases: TGTGCCAGCAGCTTAGGGAGCGGGGGGCCTTACAATGAGCAGTTCTTC. The V gene is TRBV11-2, the J gene TRBJ2-1; 9 bases fit TRBD2. CDR3 length equals 16 residues. The V segment lost 1 base and the J segment 4 bases; nucleotides outside the gene matches: 5. CDR1 and CDR2 from the germline V gene are SGHAT and FQNNGV.

This chain connects TRBV29-1 to TRBJ2-2, with D possibly called TRBD1 or TRBD2 (5 bases each). Germline-derived CDR1 and CDR2 are SQVTM and ANQGSEA. V was trimmed by 6 bases and J by 5 bases, leaving 13 bases between them. This CDR3 has 13 residues. Here the CDR3 reads CSVGTTITGELFF. CDR3 in DNA: TGCAGCGTAGGGACCACCATAACCGGGGAGCTGTTTTTT.

This chain uses TRBV6-5 with TRBJ2-2; D possibly uses TRBD1 or TRBD2 (6 bases each). Per the germline V gene, CDR1 is MNHEY and CDR2 is SVGAGI. Trimming pared 5 bases from V and 3 bases from J, leaving 10 bases between. The CDR3 extends over 14 amino acids. CDR3 sequence reads: CASSPRGDTGELFF. In nucleotides, the CDR3 is TGTGCCAGCAGTCCGAGGGGGGACACCGGGGAGCTGTTTTTT.

The V call is TRBV19, the J call TRBJ2-2, with TRBD1 identical over 9 bases. V trimming: 9 bases; J trimming: 5 bases; junction bases outside the gene matches: 4. The V gene's germline CDR1 is LNHDA and CDR2 SQIVND (reference sequence). The CDR3 sequence is 13 residues long. This chain's CDR3 is CASTGGRTGELFF. The CDR3 region has the DNA TGTGCCAGCACAGGGGGCAGAACCGGGGAGCTGTTTTTT.

The chain uses TRBV7-9 and TRBJ2-7; 11 positions agree with TRBD1. CDR1 is SEHNR, CDR2 FQNEAQ, per germline (reference sequence). Trimming cost V 3 bases and J 3 bases; bases outside gene matches: 1. This CDR3 is 14 amino acids long. CDR3 nucleotides: TGTGCCAGCAGCTTGGGACAGGGGGGCTACGAGCAGTACTTC. Its translation: CASSLGQGGYEQYF. Complete variable domain (other parts from reference TRBV7-9 and TRBJ2-7): DTGVSQNPRHKITKRGQNVTFRCDPISEHNRLYWYRQTLGQGPEFLTYFQNEAQLEKSRLLSDRFSAERPKGSFSTLEIQRTEQGDSAMYLCASSLGQGGYEQYFGPGTRLTVT.

This chain uses TRBV28 with TRBJ1-3; a possible D gene is TRBD1 (5 bases). Germline CDR1 reads MDHEN; CDR2 reads SYDVKM. CDR3 length: 15 amino acids. The ends were cut back, 5 bases at V and 4 bases at J, with 15 bases in the middle. The CDR3 region is CASSLGTGRGNTIYF. The DNA for the CDR3 is TGTGCCAGCAGTCTTGGGACCGGGCGGGGAAACACCATATATTTT.

This rearrangement joins TRBV7-2 to TRBJ1-2; 11 bases are a match to TRBD1. J lost 6 bases, V lost 5 bases, and 5 bases had no gene match. Germline CDR1 reads SGHTA; CDR2 reads FQGNSA. The CDR3 is made up of 14 amino acids. Here the CDR3 DNA reads TGTGCCAGCAGCCCGCCGGGACAGGGGGATGGCTACACCTTC. It specifies CASSPPGQGDGYTF.

The genes are TRBV28 and TRBJ1-2; D is unclear. Germline V gives CDR1 MDHEN, CDR2 SYDVKM. V was cut by 3 bases and J by 8 bases, with 22 bases left in between. This CDR3 contains 16 residues. The CDR3 here is CASSFPGPRRSEGYTF. The CDR3 DNA sequence: TGTGCCAGCAGTTTCCCGGGCCCTCGACGATCTGAGGGCTACACCTTC.

This clone has only one observation. This chain joins TRBV6-4 and TRBJ1-2; the D gene is possibly TRBD1 (5 bases). This CDR3 is built from 13 residues. V was trimmed by 2 bases and J by 5 bases, leaving 9 bases between them. From germline, CDR1 is MRHNA and CDR2 SNTAGT. DNA for the CDR3: TGTGCCAGCAGTGACGGGGCAGGGTATGGCTACACCTTC. Translated: CASSDGAGYGYTF.

The chain has TRBV9 and TRBJ1-3; TRBD1 agrees at 9 bases. The CDR3 consists of 16 residues. Trimming took 4 bases from V and 7 from J; bases not matched to a gene: 12. Germline CDR1 is SGDLS and CDR2 is YYNGEE. The CDR3 reads CASSSSGTGMANTIYF. CDR3 nucleotides: TGTGCCAGCAGCTCTTCCGGGACAGGGATGGCGAACACCATATATTTT.

This CDR3 reads CASSFLGLRYF. The CDR3 coding sequence is TGTGCCAGCAGTTTTCTGGGTCTCAGGTACTTC. The rearrangement uses TRBV28 and TRBJ2-7; D not certain. The CDR3 is 11 amino acids. Trimming stripped 3 bases from V and 12 bases from J, with 12 bases between. The germline CDR1 and CDR2 sequences are MDHEN and SYDVKM.

This sequence joins TRBV5-1 and TRBJ1-2; D is possibly TRBD1 (6 bases). The CDR3 contains 15 residues. V was pared by 4 bases and J by 4 bases, with 17 bases between. Germline assignment: CDR1 SGHRS and CDR2 YFSETQ. CDR3 nucleotides: TGCGCCAGCAGCCTGGATACGGCAGGGGCCTATGGCTACACCTTC. This gives the protein CASSLDTAGAYGYTF.

This chain connects TRBV7-2 to TRBJ2-6; D gene unclear. In germline, CDR1 is SGHTA, CDR2 FQGNSA. Deletions cut 5 bases from V and 4 bases from J, with 18 bases between. The CDR3 spans 17 residues. The CDR3 sequence: CASSRRARSLGANVLTF. DNA of the CDR3: TGTGCCAGCAGCCGCCGGGCCCGTTCGTTAGGGGCCAACGTCCTGACTTTC.

The V and J genes are TRBV7-9 and TRBJ2-1; D unclear. The CDR3 length is 14 residues. Trimming took off 4 bases at V and 4 bases at J, with 11 bases between the two ends. The germline CDR1 and CDR2 sequences are SEHNR and FQNEAQ (reference sequence). In nucleotides, the CDR3 is TGTGCCAGCAGCTCGTCGACTGCTTACAATGAGCAGTTCTTC. Its translation: CASSSSTAYNEQFF. Together with reference TRBV7-9 and TRBJ2-1, the CDR3 gives the full variable domain: DTGVSQNPRHKITKRGQNVTFRCDPISEHNRLYWYRQTLGQGPEFLTYFQNEAQLEKSRLLSDRFSAERPKGSFSTLEIQRTEQGDSAMYLCASSSSTAYNEQFFGPGTRLTVL.

V is TRBV18 and J is TRBJ1-1; possibly TRBD1 for D (6 bases). Germline V CDR1 and CDR2: KGHSH, LQKENI. V shed 2 bases and J shed 1 base, with 8 bases lying between them. The length of the CDR3 is 14 residues. The CDR3, as DNA: TGTGCCAGCTCACCAAGGGACACGAACACTGAAGCTTTCTTT. This translates into CASSPRDTNTEAFF.

The chain combines TRBV9 with TRBJ2-1; 9 bases are a match to TRBD2. With 0 bases clipped from V and 6 bases from J, the junction kept 4 bases outside the gene matches. Germline-derived CDR1 and CDR2 are SGDLS and YYNGEE. The CDR3 has 15 residues. The CDR3 nucleotides read TGTGCCAGCAGCGTAGAGCTTAGCGGGAGCAATGAGCAGTTCTTC. This translates into CASSVELSGSNEQFF.